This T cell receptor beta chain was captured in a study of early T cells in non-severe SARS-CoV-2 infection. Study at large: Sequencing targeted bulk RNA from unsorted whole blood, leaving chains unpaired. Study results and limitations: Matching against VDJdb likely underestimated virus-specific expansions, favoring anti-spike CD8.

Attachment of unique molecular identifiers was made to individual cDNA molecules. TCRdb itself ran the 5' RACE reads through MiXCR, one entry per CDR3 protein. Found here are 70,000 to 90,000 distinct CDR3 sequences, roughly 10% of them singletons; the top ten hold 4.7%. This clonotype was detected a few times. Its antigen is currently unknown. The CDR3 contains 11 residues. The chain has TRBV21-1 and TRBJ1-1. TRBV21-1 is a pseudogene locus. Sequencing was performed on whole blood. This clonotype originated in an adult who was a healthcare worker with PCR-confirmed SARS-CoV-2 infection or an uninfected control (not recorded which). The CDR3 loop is CASSKESEAFF. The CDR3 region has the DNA TGTGCCAGCAGCAAAGAATCTGAAGCTTTCTTT.